This note documents a single T cell receptor beta chain sequence. The antigen is not known. This entry comes from a study of OX40 agonist ivuxolimab in advanced cancers. General study results and limits: The average count of expanded clones was higher among CD8+ T cells than among CD4+.

The CDR3 covers 15 residues. CDR1 and CDR2 from the germline V gene are SEHNR and FQNEAQ (reference sequence). V dropped 4 bases and J dropped 5 bases, with 17 bases sitting between them. The assay was immunoSEQ multiplex PCR, and TCRdb's table has in-frame clones only and misses some. The sample holds tens of thousands of clones, approximately 90% seen once. Excluded were patients having autoimmune disease history or systemic immunosuppression. With baseline, cycle 4 day 1, and cycle 7 day 1 as timepoints, blood was sampled. The TCR was taken from an adult with an advanced solid tumor such as melanoma, head and neck, liver or kidney cancer. The rearrangement links TRBV7-9 to TRBJ2-5; possibly TRBD1 for D (6 bases). The sequenced sample was CD4+ or CD8+ T cells sorted from blood, obtained in a trial of the OX40 agonist ivuxolimab. CDR3 sequence reads: CASSSRQAGRETQYF. CDR3 bases: TGTGCCAGCAGCTCTAGACAGGCCGGCCGGGAGACCCAGTACTTC.